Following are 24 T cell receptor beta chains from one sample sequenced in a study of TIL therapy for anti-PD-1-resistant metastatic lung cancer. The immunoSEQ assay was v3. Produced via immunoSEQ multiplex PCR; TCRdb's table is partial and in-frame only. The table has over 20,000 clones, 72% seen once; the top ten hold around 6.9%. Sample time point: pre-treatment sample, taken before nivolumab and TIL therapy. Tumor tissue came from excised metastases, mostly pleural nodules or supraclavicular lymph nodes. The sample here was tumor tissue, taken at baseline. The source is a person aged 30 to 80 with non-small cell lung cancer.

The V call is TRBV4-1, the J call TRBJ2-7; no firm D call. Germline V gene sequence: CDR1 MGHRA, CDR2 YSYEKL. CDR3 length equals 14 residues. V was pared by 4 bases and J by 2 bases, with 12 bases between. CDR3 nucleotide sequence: TGCGCCAGCAGCCCAGGCCGGGCGCCCTACGAGCAGTACTTC. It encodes CASSPGRAPYEQYF.

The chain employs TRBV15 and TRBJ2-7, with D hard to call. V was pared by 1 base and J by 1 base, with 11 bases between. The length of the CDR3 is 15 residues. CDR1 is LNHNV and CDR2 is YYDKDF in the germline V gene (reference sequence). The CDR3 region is CATSRANLLSYEQYF. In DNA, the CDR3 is TGTGCCACCAGCAGAGCAAATCTGCTATCCTACGAGCAGTACTTC.

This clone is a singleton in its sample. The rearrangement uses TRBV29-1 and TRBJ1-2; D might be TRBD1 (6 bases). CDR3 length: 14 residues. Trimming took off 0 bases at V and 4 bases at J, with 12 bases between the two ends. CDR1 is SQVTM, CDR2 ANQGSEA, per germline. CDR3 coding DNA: TGCAGCGTTGAAGACAGGGGTCGCGTCTATGGCTACACCTTC. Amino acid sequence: CSVEDRGRVYGYTF.

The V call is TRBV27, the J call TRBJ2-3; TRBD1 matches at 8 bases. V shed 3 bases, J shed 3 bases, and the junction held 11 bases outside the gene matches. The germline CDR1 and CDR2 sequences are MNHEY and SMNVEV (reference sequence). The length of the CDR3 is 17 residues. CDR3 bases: TGTGCCAGCAGTTTTTGGCCAGGGGGCGGTGTGACAGATACGCAGTATTTT. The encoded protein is CASSFWPGGGVTDTQYF.

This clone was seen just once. The CDR3 loop reads CAWAETLYNEQFF. DNA of the CDR3: TGTGCCTGGGCCGAAACCTTATACAATGAGCAGTTCTTC. The chain couples TRBV30 to TRBJ2-1, with D unclear. Germline V CDR1 and CDR2: GTSNPN, SVGIG (reference sequence). The CDR3 contains 13 residues. Trimming stripped 5 bases from V and 4 bases from J, with 12 bases between. The full variable domain, with the rest looked up from reference TRBV30 and TRBJ2-1, is SQTIHQWPATLVQPVGSPLSLECTVEGTSNPNLYWYRQAAGRGLQLLFYSVGIGQISSEVPQNLSASRPQDRQFILSSKKLLLSDSGFYLCAWAETLYNEQFFGPGTRLTVL.

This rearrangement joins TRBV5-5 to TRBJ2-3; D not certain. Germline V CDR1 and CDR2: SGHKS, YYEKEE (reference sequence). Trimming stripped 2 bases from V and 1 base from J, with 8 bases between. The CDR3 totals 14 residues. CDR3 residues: CASSFLLGTDTQYF. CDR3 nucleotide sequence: TGTGCCAGCAGCTTCCTACTGGGCACAGATACGCAGTATTTT.

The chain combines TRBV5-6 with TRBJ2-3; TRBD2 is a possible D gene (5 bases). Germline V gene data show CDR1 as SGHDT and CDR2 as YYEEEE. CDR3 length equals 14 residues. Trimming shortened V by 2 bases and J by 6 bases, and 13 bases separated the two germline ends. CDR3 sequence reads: CASSLDYRVDTQYF. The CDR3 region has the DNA TGTGCCAGCAGCTTAGACTATCGGGTGGATACGCAGTATTTT.

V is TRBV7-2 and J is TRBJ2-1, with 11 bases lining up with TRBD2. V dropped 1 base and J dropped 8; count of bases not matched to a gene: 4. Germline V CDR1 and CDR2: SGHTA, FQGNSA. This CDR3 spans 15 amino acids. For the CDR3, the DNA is TGTGCCAGCAGCTTAGTAGCGGGGGGGTCCTATGAGCAGTTCTTC. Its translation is CASSLVAGGSYEQFF.

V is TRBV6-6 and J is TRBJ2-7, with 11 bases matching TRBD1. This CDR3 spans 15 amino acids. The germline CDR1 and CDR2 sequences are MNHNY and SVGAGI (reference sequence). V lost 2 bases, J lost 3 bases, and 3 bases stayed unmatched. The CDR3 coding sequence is TGTGCCAGCAGTTACCCGGGACAGGGGGTCTACGAGCAGTACTTC. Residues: CASSYPGQGVYEQYF.

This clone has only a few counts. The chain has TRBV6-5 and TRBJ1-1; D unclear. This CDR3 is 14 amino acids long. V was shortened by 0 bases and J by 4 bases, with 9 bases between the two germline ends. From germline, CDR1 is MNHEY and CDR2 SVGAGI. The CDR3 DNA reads TGTGCCAGCAGTTACTCTGGGGTGGCCACTGAAGCTTTCTTT. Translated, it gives CASSYSGVATEAFF.

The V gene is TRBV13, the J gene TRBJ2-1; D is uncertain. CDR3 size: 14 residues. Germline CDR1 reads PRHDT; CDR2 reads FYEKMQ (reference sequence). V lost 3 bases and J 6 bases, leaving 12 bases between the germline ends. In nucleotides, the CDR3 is TGTGCCAGCAGCTTTATGGAAAAAGGCAATGAGCAGTTCTTC. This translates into CASSFMEKGNEQFF.

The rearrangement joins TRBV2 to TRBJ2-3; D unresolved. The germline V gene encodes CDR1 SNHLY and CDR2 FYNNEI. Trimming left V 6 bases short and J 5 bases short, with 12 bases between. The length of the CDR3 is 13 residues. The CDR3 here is CASSLLYEDTQYF. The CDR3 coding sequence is TGTGCCAGCAGCCTCCTCTATGAAGATACGCAGTATTTT.

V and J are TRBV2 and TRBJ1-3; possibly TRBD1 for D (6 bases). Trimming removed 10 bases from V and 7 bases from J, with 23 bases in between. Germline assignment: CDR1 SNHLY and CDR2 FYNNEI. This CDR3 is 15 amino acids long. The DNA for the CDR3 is TGTGCCACGAAACAGGGATCCCCGGGTGGTAACACCATATATTTT. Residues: CATKQGSPGGNTIYF.

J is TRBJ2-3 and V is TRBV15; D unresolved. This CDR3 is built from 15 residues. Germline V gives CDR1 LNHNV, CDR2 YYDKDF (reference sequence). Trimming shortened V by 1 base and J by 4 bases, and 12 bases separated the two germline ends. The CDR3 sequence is CATSRAVAAADTQYF. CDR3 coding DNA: TGTGCCACCAGCAGAGCCGTAGCTGCAGCAGATACGCAGTATTTT.

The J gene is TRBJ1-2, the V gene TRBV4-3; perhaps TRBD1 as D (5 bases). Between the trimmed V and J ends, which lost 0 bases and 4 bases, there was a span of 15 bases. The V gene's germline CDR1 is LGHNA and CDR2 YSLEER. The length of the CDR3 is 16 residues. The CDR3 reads CASSQDGGINPYGYTF. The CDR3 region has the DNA TGCGCCAGCAGCCAAGACGGGGGAATCAACCCCTATGGCTACACCTTC.

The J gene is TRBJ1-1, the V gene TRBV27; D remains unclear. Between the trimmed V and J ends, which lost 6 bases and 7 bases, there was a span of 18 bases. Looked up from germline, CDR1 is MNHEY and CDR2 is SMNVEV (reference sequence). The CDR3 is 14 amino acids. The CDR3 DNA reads TGTGCCAGCAGCCGCGATAGGGATCGGGTTGAAGCTTTCTTT. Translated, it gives CASSRDRDRVEAFF.

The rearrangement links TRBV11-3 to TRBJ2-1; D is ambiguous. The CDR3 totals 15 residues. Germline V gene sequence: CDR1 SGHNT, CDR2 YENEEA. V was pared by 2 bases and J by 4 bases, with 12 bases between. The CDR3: CASSLMSRVYNEQFF. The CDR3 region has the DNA TGTGCCAGCAGCTTAATGTCTAGAGTATACAATGAGCAGTTCTTC.

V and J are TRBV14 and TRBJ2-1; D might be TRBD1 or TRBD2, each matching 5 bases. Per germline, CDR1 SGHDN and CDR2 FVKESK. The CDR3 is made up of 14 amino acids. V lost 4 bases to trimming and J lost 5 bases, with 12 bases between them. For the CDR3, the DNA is TGTGCCAGCAGCCGCACTGTGGGGGACAATGAGCAGTTCTTC. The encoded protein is CASSRTVGDNEQFF. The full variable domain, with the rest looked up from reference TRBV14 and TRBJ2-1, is EAGVTQFPSHSVIEKGQTVTLRCDPISGHDNLYWYRRVMGKEIKFLLHFVKESKQDESGMPNNRFLAERTGGTYSTLKVQPAELEDSGVYFCASSRTVGDNEQFFGPGTRLTVL.

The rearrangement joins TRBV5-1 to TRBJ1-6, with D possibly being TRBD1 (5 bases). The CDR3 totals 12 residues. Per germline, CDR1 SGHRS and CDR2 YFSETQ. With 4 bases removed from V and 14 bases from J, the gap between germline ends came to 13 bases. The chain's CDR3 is CASSLEGRALHF. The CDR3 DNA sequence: TGCGCCAGCAGCCTGGAGGGCAGGGCCCTCCACTTT.

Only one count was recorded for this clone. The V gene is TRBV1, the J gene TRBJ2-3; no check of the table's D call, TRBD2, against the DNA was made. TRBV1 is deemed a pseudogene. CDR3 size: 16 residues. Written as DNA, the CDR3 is TGCACCAGCAGCCAAGATAAGGGACTAGCGGAAGATACGCAGTATTTT. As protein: CTSSQDKGLAEDTQYF.

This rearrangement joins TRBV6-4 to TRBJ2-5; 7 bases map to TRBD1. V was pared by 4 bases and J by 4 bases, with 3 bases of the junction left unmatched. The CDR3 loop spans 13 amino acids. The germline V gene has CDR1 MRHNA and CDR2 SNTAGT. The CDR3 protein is CASSANRGETQYF. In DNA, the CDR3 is TGTGCCAGCAGTGCAAACAGGGGAGAGACCCAGTACTTC.

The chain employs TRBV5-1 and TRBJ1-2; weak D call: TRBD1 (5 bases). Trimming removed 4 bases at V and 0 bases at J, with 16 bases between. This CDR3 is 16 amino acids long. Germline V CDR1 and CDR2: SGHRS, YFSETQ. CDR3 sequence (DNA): TGCGCCAGCAGCAAAACAGGTGCCTCAACTAACTATGGCTACACCTTC. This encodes CASSKTGASTNYGYTF.

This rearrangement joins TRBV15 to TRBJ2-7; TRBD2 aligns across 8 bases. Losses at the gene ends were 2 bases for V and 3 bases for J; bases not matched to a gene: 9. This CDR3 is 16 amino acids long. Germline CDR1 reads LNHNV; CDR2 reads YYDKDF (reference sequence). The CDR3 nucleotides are TGTGCCACCAGCAGATTAGCGGGGTCTCGGGGCTACGAGCAGTACTTC. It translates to CATSRLAGSRGYEQYF.

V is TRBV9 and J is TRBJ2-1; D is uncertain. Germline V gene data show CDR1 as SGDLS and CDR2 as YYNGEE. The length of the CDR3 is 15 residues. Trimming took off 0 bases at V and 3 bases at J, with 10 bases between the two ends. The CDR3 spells CASSVASLNYNEQFF. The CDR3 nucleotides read TGTGCCAGCAGCGTAGCTTCTCTTAACTACAATGAGCAGTTCTTC. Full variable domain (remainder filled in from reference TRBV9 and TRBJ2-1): DSGVTQTPKHLITATGQRVTLRCSPRSGDLSVYWYQQSLDQGLQFLIQYYNGEERAKGNILERFSAQQFPDLHSELNLSSLELGDSALYFCASSVASLNYNEQFFGPGTRLTVL.